In this sample, the clone carrying this TCR beta chain turned up a few times. Its antigen is currently unknown. This sample is part of a study of PD-L1 blockade in urothelial cancer. Study as a whole: Prior chemotherapy ranged from 0 to 3 regimens per patient. Findings and caveats of the study: Tumor-linked clones in blood grew more by 3 weeks in durable-benefit patients.

Spiking of synthetic TCR analog templates was performed in each PCR. Sequencing was performed with immunoSEQ multiplex PCR; in TCRdb, only in-frame clones are kept and a portion is missing. The data show about 88,000 clones, 85% to 95% seen once. Samples were collected from each patient before treatment and during treatment. Each patient gave between 1 and 8 of them in total. Material: PBMCs, obtained around atezolizumab (anti-PD-L1) treatment. This receptor was taken from a man aged 55 to 70 with urothelial cancer.

The CDR3, as DNA: TGTGCCACCTCCTCCGGGACAGGCCGGTTCAATCAGCCCCAGCATTTT. Its protein product is CATSSGTGRFNQPQHF. V gene TRBV19 combines with J gene TRBJ1-5, with 8 bases lining up with TRBD1. Looked up from germline, CDR1 is LNHDA and CDR2 is SQIVND (reference sequence). The CDR3 spans 16 residues. V trimming: 10 bases; J trimming: 3 bases; junction bases outside the gene matches: 14.